Shown below are 4 T cell receptor beta chains from a single sample sequenced in a study of OX40 agonist ivuxolimab in advanced cancers. Measured with immunoSEQ multiplex PCR; TCRdb has only the in-frame clones, and not every one. The sample records tens of thousands of clones, roughly 84% being singletons. The specimen comprised CD4+ or CD8+ T cells sorted from blood, sampled in a trial of the OX40 agonist ivuxolimab. Receptor source: an adult with an advanced solid tumor such as melanoma, head and neck, liver or kidney cancer.

J is TRBJ1-3 and V is TRBV18; D not certain. CDR1 is KGHSH and CDR2 is LQKENI in the germline V gene. The CDR3 is made up of 13 amino acids. The ends were cut back, 4 bases at V and 0 bases at J, with 4 bases in the middle. The CDR3 spells CASSLISGNTIYF. For the CDR3, the DNA is TGTGCCAGCTCACTTATCTCTGGAAACACCATATATTTT.

This rearrangement joins TRBV7-2 to TRBJ1-1; D gene ambiguous. Per the germline V gene, CDR1 is SGHTA and CDR2 is FQGNSA. V lost 1 base and J lost 5, with 8 bases in between. The CDR3 runs 13 residues. This CDR3 reads CASSLGVMTEAFF. The CDR3 DNA is TGTGCCAGCAGCTTAGGCGTTATGACTGAAGCTTTCTTT.

In this sample, this clone turned up a few times. The chain recombines TRBV6-5 with TRBJ1-5, with D uncertain. Germline CDR1 and CDR2: MNHEY and SVGAGI. Trimming cost V 0 bases and J 3 bases, with 9 bases left between them. CDR3 length equals 15 residues. In DNA, the CDR3 is TGTGCCAGCAGTTACTCGAAAGGGTCCAATCAGCCCCAGCATTTT. Translating gives CASSYSKGSNQPQHF.

The chain combines TRBV7-2 with TRBJ2-7; unclear D gene. The CDR3 extends over 14 amino acids. The germline CDR1 and CDR2 sequences are SGHTA and FQGNSA. The V and J ends lost 1 base and 4 bases respectively, with 11 bases between them. CDR3 sequence reads: CASSLESSVYEQYF. Written as DNA, the CDR3 is TGTGCCAGCAGCTTAGAGTCGTCAGTATACGAGCAGTACTTC. The entire variable domain, with the rest obtained from reference TRBV7-2 and TRBJ2-7, is as follows: GAGVSQSPSNKVTEKGKDVELRCDPISGHTALYWYRQSLGQGLEFLIYFQGNSAPDKSGLPSDRFSAERTGGSVSTLTIQRTQQEDSAVYLCASSLESSVYEQYFGPGTRLTVT.